The entry that follows covers one T cell receptor (beta chain) sequence. The record originates from a study of blood T cell repertoires in COVID-19. About the study: T cells, B-cell-depleted T cells, or PBMCs provided the cDNA or gDNA that served as material.

Germline CDR1 reads SGDLS; CDR2 reads YYNGEE. This CDR3 is built from 13 residues. V was pared by 4 bases and J by 6 bases, with 6 bases of the junction left unmatched. In the original analysis: Researchers report that nucleated cell counts were estimated from reference gene primer amplification. Here immunoSEQ multiplex PCR was the method, and the copy in TCRdb shows in-frame clones only, minus some. V, J and clone size were drawn from that table, and D and trimming were deduced from the DNA. The data show fewer than 300,000 clones, with more than 85% seen just once and approximately 2.1% held by the top ten. The Seattle site enrolled patients during active infection and followed them longitudinally.

Sequencing used peripheral blood. This clonotype was obtained from a woman aged 25 to 39 with COVID-19, enrolled during active disease. The chain recombines TRBV9 with TRBJ2-7, with 8 bases lining up with TRBD2. CDR3 in amino acids: CASSPRGGLEQYF. DNA for the CDR3: TGTGCCAGCAGCCCTCGGGGGGGGCTCGAGCAGTACTTC.